This record concerns one T cell receptor beta chain sequence. Per the original data handling: Amplification of reference gene primers provided the estimated nucleated cell counts. Sequencing was performed with immunoSEQ multiplex PCR; in TCRdb, only in-frame clones are kept and a portion is missing. From that table come the V and J calls and clone size; the DNA was used to work out D and trimming. Of about 180,000 clones listed, roughly 89% were seen once; the top ten hold approximately 2.3%. This entry is derived from a study of blood T cell repertoires in COVID-19. Study-level information: COVID-19 samples from acute and convalescent phases originated in the United States, Italy and Spain. T cells, B-cell-depleted T cells, or PBMCs provided the cDNA or gDNA that served as material.

This CDR3 region has 12 residues. Trimming took 11 bases from V and 9 from J, leaving 14 bases between them. The cohort comprised adults aged roughly 18 to 90 years residing in 20 to 30 US areas. The chain links TRBV12-3 or TRBV12-4 to TRBJ1-6; D might be TRBD1 (6 bases). The sequenced material came from PBMCs or T cells enriched from blood (not recorded which). This sequence originates from a middle-aged woman with acute COVID-19. As DNA, the CDR3 is TGTGCCTCGAGGGGAGGGGGTTCACCCCTCCACTTT. This encodes CASRGGGSPLHF.